This T cell receptor (beta chain) emerged from a study of T cells after yellow fever vaccination. Study as a whole: Preparation used SMART-Seq v4 Ultra Low Input for the low-cell-number fractions. Study-level results: Abundant clonotypes from the bulk population could contaminate FACS-sorted repertoires. Overlap between CD4 and CD8 compartments was detected for a small share of clonotypes.

V lost 4 bases, J lost 7 bases, and 16 bases lay in between. The CDR3 covers 14 residues. This clonotype was observed a handful of times. Its antigen is unidentified. TCRdb re-called the 5' RACE reads through MiXCR, storing one row per CDR3 protein. This sample has 620,000 or so distinct CDR3 sequences, with around 17% found just once. The source is a man between 18 and 35 years old who received the YFV17D yellow fever vaccine. The chain has TRBV12-3 or TRBV12-4 and TRBJ2-5; the D is unclear. The sequencing used PBMCs, collected about 5 days after the first yellow fever vaccination. CDR3 nucleotide sequence: TGTGCCAGCAGTTCTACTACGACCGCCCCGACCCAGTACTTC. Its translation: CASSSTTTAPTQYF.